This T cell receptor beta chain was identified during a study of T-cell reconstitution after alpha-beta-depleted transplantation in children. Preparation of the TCRbeta library was carried out with unique molecular identifiers. TCRdb processed the PCR reads anew with MiXCR; each CDR3 protein has one entry. The top ten hold 2.2% of the sample, which has fewer than 700,000 distinct CDR3 sequences, under 15% seen once. This clonotype was detected a few times. Its antigen is undetermined. CDR1 is SGHRS, CDR2 YFSETQ, per germline. This CDR3 has 20 residues. The V gene end was trimmed by 3 bases and the J gene end by 0 bases; junction bases not matched to a gene: 11. Study-level points and caveats: About two months after transplant, alpha-beta T cells reportedly came from several hundred expanded graft clones. Some patients owed their high day-60 TCRbeta diversity to surviving recipient T cells and thymic progenitors. Among T cells one year after transplant, newly produced cells accounted for most counts and diversity.

Sequences were derived from PBMCs, mostly from graft donor cells, sampled 360 days after TCRalphabeta/CD19-depleted stem cell transplant. The J gene is TRBJ2-1, the V gene TRBV5-1, with 14 bases that match TRBD2. The sequence came from a male patient younger than 18 who had a stem cell transplant for acute myeloid leukemia, so the T cells may come from the graft donor. The CDR3 spells CASSSVGLAGVVPSYNEQFF. The CDR3 nucleotides are TGCGCCAGCAGCTCGGTGGGACTAGCGGGAGTTGTCCCCTCCTACAATGAGCAGTTCTTC. Filled out from reference TRBV5-1 and TRBJ2-1, the complete variable domain reads KAGVTQTPRYLIKTRGQQVTLSCSPISGHRSVSWYQQTPGQGLQFLFEYFSETQRNKGNFPGRFSGRQFSNSRSEMNVSTLELGDSALYLCASSSVGLAGVVPSYNEQFFGPGTRLTVL.